The 5 T cell receptor beta chains presented below share a single source sample, sequenced in a study of T cell repertoires in cytomegalovirus infection. One entry per CDR3 protein results from TCRdb running MiXCR on the reads. The table lists 310,000 or so distinct CDR3 sequences, 15% to 20% of them singletons. The sample consisted of PBMCs. These receptor sequences come from a human donor in good health (CMV status not recorded). Some clones in this sample may be carry-over from other donors' samples.

This clonotype showed up just a few times. The chain has TRBV3-1 and TRBJ2-3, with D perhaps TRBD1 (6 bases). CDR3 length: 15 residues. V lost 1 base and J lost 4, with 12 bases in between. Looked up from germline, CDR1 is LGHDT and CDR2 is YNNKEL (reference sequence). This CDR3 is CASSQGTGSADTQYF. Written as DNA, the CDR3 is TGTGCCAGCAGCCAAGGTACAGGGTCGGCAGATACGCAGTATTTT.

This chain joins TRBV7-9 and TRBJ1-2; TRBD1 agrees at 7 bases. The V and J ends lost 3 bases and 4 bases, in that order; junction bases with no gene match: 8. The CDR3 runs to 15 residues. CDR1 is SEHNR and CDR2 is FQNEAQ in the germline V gene (reference sequence). The CDR3 DNA is TGTGCCAGCAGCTTCTCCGGACAGGCTATCTATGGCTACACCTTC. It is translated as CASSFSGQAIYGYTF.

The CDR3 region has the DNA TGTGCCAGCAGCGCCCGCGAGGGCGGCTCCTACAATGAGCAGTTCTTC. Protein: CASSAREGGSYNEQFF. V usage is TRBV7-9 and J usage is TRBJ2-1; TRBD2 is a possible D gene (5 bases). This CDR3 is built from 16 residues. In germline, CDR1 is SEHNR, CDR2 FQNEAQ (reference sequence). V was clipped by 5 bases and J by 0 bases, with 14 bases between them.

The V call is TRBV20-1, the J call TRBJ2-6, with D possibly being TRBD1 or TRBD2 (5 bases each). The germline CDR1 and CDR2 sequences are DFQATT and SNEGSKA (reference sequence). The CDR3 length is 12 residues. The germline V and J ends were trimmed by 3 bases and 11 bases, with 11 bases remaining between them. CDR3 DNA sequence: TGCAGTGCTAGCCCCCGGGGCCACGTCCTGACTTTC. Translated: CSASPRGHVLTF.

This clonotype appeared a few times. This chain joins TRBV20-1 and TRBJ1-1, with a possible D match to TRBD1 (5 bases). Germline V lookup: CDR1 DFQATT, CDR2 SNEGSKA (reference sequence). V lost 6 bases to trimming and J lost 1 base, with 15 bases between them. CDR3 length equals 14 residues. This CDR3 is CSARLIRGNTEAFF. CDR3 sequence (DNA): TGCAGTGCAAGACTCATTAGGGGGAACACTGAAGCTTTCTTT.